This record looks at one T cell receptor (beta chain) sequence and its context. Deletions cut 6 bases from V and 1 base from J, with 13 bases between. Germline lookup yields CDR1 MNHEY and CDR2 SMNVEV (reference sequence). The CDR3 sequence is 15 residues long. The sample is drawn from a study of T cell changes during pregnancy in multiple sclerosis. Profiled with immunoSEQ multiplex PCR; TCRdb holds only in-frame clones, not every one. This sample yields approximately 31,000 clones, of which about 92% are seen a single time; approximately 0.47% belongs to the top ten. The sample here was CD4+ T cells from peripheral blood mononuclear cells, taken in the second trimester of pregnancy. The J gene is TRBJ1-5, the V gene TRBV27; D uncertain. This receptor was identified in a female donor in good health, enrolled as a control in a pregnancy study. The CDR3 here is CASRKELFSNQPQHF. CDR3 bases: TGTGCCAGCAGGAAAGAGTTGTTCAGCAATCAGCCCCAGCATTTT.